The clone carrying this T cell receptor (beta chain) has more than one count but fewer than ten. Antigen: not known. The CDR3 runs to 12 residues. Germline CDR1 SGHDT, CDR2 YYEEEE. Trimming removed 3 bases at V and 5 bases at J, with 8 bases between. This sample was taken from a study of cytomegalovirus exposure and HLA in healthy donors. Overall study findings and caveats: Three CMV-associated chains proved CMV antigen-specific in vitro. Other equally common chains were less clonally expanded than HLA-associated TCR beta chains, a later analysis showed. Researchers reported in a later analysis that a missense DCLRE1C variant was tied to TCR beta V- and J-gene trimming.

PCR was performed using 60 Vbeta and 13 Jbeta primers. Data came from immunoSEQ multiplex PCR; TCRdb stores just in-frame clones and leaves some out. The sample contains 150,000 to 200,000 clones, approximately 86% of which appear only once. This chain links TRBV5-6 with TRBJ2-5; D might be TRBD2 (5 bases). Source material: PBMCs. The clonotype originates from a woman between 18 and 29 years old in good health and CMV-seronegative. The CDR3 sequence is CASSWRRETQYF. The CDR3 nucleotides are TGTGCCAGCAGCTGGAGGAGGGAGACCCAGTACTTC.